A single sample gave rise to the 26 T cell receptor beta chains below, sequenced in a study of blood T cell repertoires in COVID-19. The assay was immunoSEQ multiplex PCR, and TCRdb's table has in-frame clones only and misses some. The repertoire holds about 170,000 clones, roughly 88% seen once, with about 1.2% in the top ten. The sequencing sample was made of peripheral blood. The receptors were gathered from a man between 60 and 75 years old who had recovered from COVID-19.

The chain carries TRBV3-1 (or the pseudogene TRBV3-2) and TRBJ2-5; D ambiguous. The length of the CDR3 is 13 residues. The germline gives CDR1 LGHDT, CDR2 YNNKEL (reference sequence). V lost 2 bases and J 5 bases, leaving 9 bases between the germline ends. The CDR3 is CASSQFSAETQYF. For the CDR3, the DNA is TGTGCCAGCAGCCAATTCTCTGCGGAGACCCAGTACTTC.

The chain joins TRBV6-5 to TRBJ1-1; no definite D call. The CDR3 runs 15 residues. Germline V gene data show CDR1 as MNHEY and CDR2 as SVGAGI. V was cut by 10 bases and J by 1 base, with 19 bases left in between. The CDR3 region is CATSDMSGSNTEAFF. The CDR3 nucleotides read TGTGCCACCTCGGATATGTCGGGGTCGAACACTGAAGCTTTCTTT.

The genes are TRBV6-5 and TRBJ2-7; 11 bases are shared with TRBD1. CDR3 length equals 15 residues. Germline lookup yields CDR1 MNHEY and CDR2 SVGAGI. The junction had 6 bases not matched to a gene; V was cut back by 2 bases and J by 6 bases. The CDR3 DNA follows: TGTGCCAGCAGTTACCACGGACAGGGGGCGAGCGAGCAGTACTTC. Protein sequence: CASSYHGQGASEQYF.

V and J are TRBV6-6 and TRBJ2-7, with TRBD1 as a possible D gene (5 bases). The CDR3 spans 13 residues. Trimming took off 3 bases at V and 7 bases at J, with 13 bases between the two ends. From germline, CDR1 is MNHNY and CDR2 SVGAGI (reference sequence). The CDR3 spells CASSYSTVGEQYF. DNA for the CDR3: TGTGCCAGCAGTTATTCGACAGTGGGTGAGCAGTACTTC.

The rearrangement links TRBV5-1 to TRBJ2-1; D is possibly TRBD1 (5 bases). Germline V gene sequence: CDR1 SGHRS, CDR2 YFSETQ. V dropped 0 bases and J dropped 5 bases, with 6 bases sitting between them. The CDR3 covers 13 residues. CDR3 loop: CASSLDRNNEQFF. Written as DNA, the CDR3 is TGCGCCAGCAGCTTGGACAGGAACAATGAGCAGTTCTTC.

The J gene is TRBJ2-7, the V gene TRBV5-1, with TRBD1 matching over 10 bases. The CDR3 spans 16 residues. Germline lookup yields CDR1 SGHRS and CDR2 YFSETQ. With V trimmed by 2 bases and J by 5 bases, 10 bases remained unmatched. The CDR3 is CASSFGLGTGDHEQYF. The CDR3, as DNA: TGCGCCAGCAGCTTCGGACTTGGGACAGGGGACCACGAGCAGTACTTC.

The genes are TRBV30 and TRBJ1-1; D might be TRBD1 (6 bases). Trimming removed 6 bases from V and 3 bases from J, with 17 bases in between. From germline, CDR1 is GTSNPN and CDR2 SVGIG (reference sequence). The CDR3 has 14 residues. The CDR3 region is CACLPGGPDTEAFF. The DNA for the CDR3 is TGTGCCTGTCTCCCCGGGGGGCCGGACACTGAAGCTTTCTTT. The full variable domain, in which reference TRBV30 and TRBJ1-1 provide the parts outside the CDR3, is SQTIHQWPATLVQPVGSPLSLECTVEGTSNPNLYWYRQAAGRGLQLLFYSVGIGQISSEVPQNLSASRPQDRQFILSSKKLLLSDSGFYLCACLPGGPDTEAFFGQGTRLTVV.

V gene TRBV4-3 combines with J gene TRBJ1-2, with 9 bases identical to TRBD1. Germline V CDR1 and CDR2: LGHNA, YSLEER. The trim removed 0 bases at V and 3 bases at J, leaving 5 bases unmatched. The CDR3 has 16 amino acids. CDR3: CASSQEQGATHYGYTF. The CDR3 DNA is TGCGCCAGCAGCCAAGAACAGGGGGCCACCCACTATGGCTACACCTTC.

As DNA, the CDR3 is TGTGCCAGCAGCATCCGGGACAGGGCCGTCTATGGCTACACCTTC. It yields the protein CASSIRDRAVYGYTF. The rearrangement links TRBV7-2 to TRBJ1-2; 9 bases map to TRBD1. Germline lookup yields CDR1 SGHTA and CDR2 FQGNSA. Germline trimming cut 5 bases from V and 4 bases from J; bases unmatched to any gene: 8. The length of the CDR3 is 15 residues.

The chain links TRBV3-1 (or the pseudogene TRBV3-2) to TRBJ2-5; 7 bases are a match to TRBD1. In germline, CDR1 is LGHDT, CDR2 YNNKEL (reference sequence). The length of the CDR3 is 15 residues. The V gene end was trimmed by 4 bases and the J gene end by 2 bases; junction bases not matched to a gene: 7. CDR3 DNA: TGTGCCAGCAGCCGGCGACAGGGTCGGCAAGAGACCCAGTACTTC. It yields the protein CASSRRQGRQETQYF.

The chain's CDR3 is CATTTRRGMGNQPQHF. The CDR3 DNA follows: TGTGCCACCACGACCCGCCGAGGTATGGGCAATCAGCCCCAGCATTTT. The chain combines TRBV5-8 with TRBJ1-5, with no clear D. The CDR3 consists of 16 residues. V lost 9 bases and J 2 bases, leaving 21 bases between the germline ends. In germline, CDR1 is SGHTS, CDR2 YDEGEE. Drawing the rest from reference TRBV5-8 and TRBJ1-5, the complete variable domain is EAGVTQSPTHLIKTRGQQATLRCSPISGHTSVYWYQQALGLGLQFLLWYDEGEERNRGNFPPRFSGRQFPNYSSELNVNALELEDSALYLCATTTRRGMGNQPQHFGDGTRLSIL.

This clone was counted once. The J gene is TRBJ1-5, the V gene TRBV7-9, with D perhaps matching TRBD1 (5 bases). The CDR3 has 16 amino acids. V lost 5 bases, J lost 5 bases, and 19 bases lay in between. Looked up from germline, CDR1 is SEHNR and CDR2 is FQNEAQ (reference sequence). The CDR3 nucleotides read TGTGCCAGCAGCGCCCACATGGCAGGGAATGATCAGCCCCAGCATTTT. Protein: CASSAHMAGNDQPQHF.

The chain joins TRBV7-2 to TRBJ2-7, with 10 positions matching TRBD2. V lost 4 bases to trimming and J lost 2 bases; unmatched junction nucleotides: 8. The CDR3 sequence is 16 residues long. The germline V gene encodes CDR1 SGHTA and CDR2 FQGNSA. CDR3 coding DNA: TGTGCCAGCAGCTCCCCGACTAGCGGGCGGCCCTACGAGCAGTACTTC. Its translation is CASSSPTSGRPYEQYF.

The gene calls are TRBV5-6 and TRBJ1-1; D remains ambiguous. This CDR3 is built from 13 residues. Between the trimmed V and J ends, which lost 4 bases and 1 base, there was a span of 8 bases. Germline values: CDR1 SGHDT, CDR2 YYEEEE. CDR3 in amino acids: CASSKTENTEAFF. The DNA for the CDR3 is TGTGCCAGCAGCAAAACAGAGAACACTGAAGCTTTCTTT.

In this sample, this clone turned up a few times. Here the CDR3 DNA reads TGTGCCAGCTCACCTGGCCCATTTTGGGGGGCCAACGTCCTGACTTTC. It translates to CASSPGPFWGANVLTF. The chain employs TRBV18 and TRBJ2-6; no definite D call. This CDR3 contains 16 residues. Deletions cut 3 bases from V and 4 bases from J, with 13 bases between. Germline CDR1 is KGHSH and CDR2 is LQKENI. The full variable domain, with the rest looked up from reference TRBV18 and TRBJ2-6, is NAGVMQNPRHLVRRRGQEARLRCSPMKGHSHVYWYRQLPEEGLKFMVYLQKENIIDESGMPKERFSAEFPKEGPSILRIQQVVRGDSAAYFCASSPGPFWGANVLTFGAGSRLTVL.

The chain carries TRBV7-2 and TRBJ2-4, with unresolved D. V lost 5 bases to trimming and J lost 8 bases, with 13 bases between them. CDR1 and CDR2 (germline): SGHTA, FQGNSA. The CDR3 is made up of 13 amino acids. CDR3 in amino acids: CASSAELIDIQYF. The CDR3 region has the DNA TGTGCCAGCAGCGCGGAGCTTATTGACATTCAGTACTTC.

The chain couples TRBV27 to TRBJ2-3, with a possible D match to TRBD2 (5 bases). V was cut by 5 bases and J by 4 bases, with 10 bases left in between. This CDR3 is built from 13 residues. Germline V gives CDR1 MNHEY, CDR2 SMNVEV (reference sequence). CDR3 DNA: TGTGCCAGCAGTCCCAACGGGGCAGATACGCAGTATTTT. This encodes CASSPNGADTQYF.

J is TRBJ1-2 and V is TRBV6-5, with unresolved D. The V gene lost 8 bases and the J gene lost 7 bases, with 14 bases spanning the gap. There are 12 residues in the CDR3. Germline values: CDR1 MNHEY, CDR2 SVGAGI. The CDR3 reads CASGSPQSGYTF. The CDR3 nucleotides are TGTGCCAGCGGCTCTCCCCAGTCTGGCTACACCTTC.

The V and J genes are TRBV29-1 and TRBJ1-4; D gene ambiguous. The CDR3 consists of 14 residues. From germline, CDR1 is SQVTM and CDR2 ANQGSEA. V was trimmed by 2 bases and J by 8 bases, leaving 15 bases between them. The CDR3 coding sequence is TGCAGCGTTGAAACCGGGTTATTCGGGGAAAAACTGTTTTTT. Protein: CSVETGLFGEKLFF.

This clone was seen only once. The rearrangement joins TRBV9 to TRBJ2-1; a possible D gene is TRBD1 (6 bases). Trimming pared 2 bases from V and 1 base from J, leaving 13 bases between. The CDR3 is 16 residues long. CDR1 SGDLS and CDR2 YYNGEE come from the germline V gene. CDR3: CASSVTGAGSYNEQFF. Written as DNA, the CDR3 is TGTGCCAGCAGCGTGACAGGAGCAGGGTCCTACAATGAGCAGTTCTTC.

V and J are TRBV24-1 and TRBJ1-2; maybe TRBD1 (5 bases). Germline V gene sequence: CDR1 KGHDR, CDR2 SFDVKD. The CDR3 runs to 13 residues. V lost 3 bases and J lost 8, with 12 bases in between. DNA of the CDR3: TGTGCCACCAGTGATCCCCGCGGGGCCGGCTACACCTTC. Its protein is CATSDPRGAGYTF.

This clone has a handful of counts. This chain connects TRBV27 to TRBJ2-3; 7 bases fit TRBD1. The germline V gene encodes CDR1 MNHEY and CDR2 SMNVEV (reference sequence). With 6 bases clipped from V and 7 bases from J, the junction kept 16 bases outside the gene matches. The CDR3 totals 16 residues. DNA for the CDR3: TGTGCCAGCAGCCTGAAAAACGACAGGGTCCATAATACGCAGTATTTT. As protein: CASSLKNDRVHNTQYF.

V gene TRBV29-1 combines with J gene TRBJ2-7; D unresolved. Looked up from germline, CDR1 is SQVTM and CDR2 is ANQGSEA. The CDR3 sequence is 15 residues long. Trimming stripped 3 bases from V and 0 bases from J, with 15 bases between. This CDR3 reads CSVDGPAGISYEQYF. CDR3 nucleotides: TGCAGCGTTGATGGTCCGGCAGGAATCTCCTACGAGCAGTACTTC.

The chain links TRBV2 to TRBJ1-1; 7 bases map to TRBD1. Per germline, CDR1 SNHLY and CDR2 FYNNEI. This CDR3 spans 15 amino acids. V dropped 4 bases and J dropped 5; count of bases not matched to a gene: 10. CDR3 residues: CASSVVDRADTEAFF. The CDR3 region has the DNA TGTGCCAGCAGTGTAGTAGACAGGGCGGATACTGAAGCTTTCTTT.

The rearrangement links TRBV12-3 or TRBV12-4 to TRBJ1-2; no reliable D call. The V end lost 4 bases, the J end lost 3 bases, and 6 bases lay between the germline ends. The CDR3 runs 12 residues. The CDR3 loop is CASSSQDYGYTF. The CDR3, as DNA: TGTGCCAGCAGTTCCCAGGACTATGGCTACACCTTC.

CDR3 in DNA: TGTGCCAGCAGTGAAGGTCGAAATGAGGTCCGTCTGGGTCATTTT. This sequence encodes CASSEGRNEVRLGHF. This chain uses TRBV6-1 with TRBJ1-5; D remains unclear. The CDR3 loop spans 15 amino acids. V lost 1 base to trimming and J lost 16 bases, with 23 bases between them. The germline V gene encodes CDR1 MNHNS and CDR2 SASEGT.